Listed below are T cell receptor beta chains from one sample, sequenced in a study of low-dose radiotherapy and immunotherapy resistance in tumors. Via MiXCR, TCRdb re-called the reads, giving one row per CDR3 protein. The sample shows 95,000 to 100,000 distinct CDR3 sequences, under 25% of them seen only once. This material consisted of PBMCs, taken after low-dose radiotherapy plus immunotherapy. These receptor sequences come from a male donor with prostate cancer. Both conserved end residues are part of each CDR3. The D gene is left open where the match is weak. Not all rows give a size; the values are once, few, many and, for expanded clones, a class.

>TRBJ1-1|TRBV5-1|many|14|NA
CASSFRQKNTEAFF
TGCGCCAGCAGCTTTAGACAGAAGAACACTGAAGCTTTCTTT
>TRBJ2-5|TRBV20-1|many|13|TRBD2
CSARFAGEETQYF
TGCAGTGCTAGATTCGCGGGGGAAGAGACCCAGTACTTC
>TRBJ2-4|TRBV7-2|many|13|NA
CASILEGFNIQYF
TGTGCCAGCATCCTTGAGGGGTTCAACATTCAGTACTTC
>TRBJ2-3|TRBV12-3/TRBV12-4|many|16|NA
CASSSSRSWGTDTQYF
TGTGCCAGCAGTAGCTCGAGGTCCTGGGGCACAGATACGCAGTATTTT
>TRBJ2-3|TRBV12-3/TRBV12-4|many|12|NA
CASSRNTDTQYF
TGTGCCAGCAGCCGAAACACAGATACGCAGTATTTT
>TRBJ2-6|TRBV25-1|many|17|TRBD1
CASSPARQGPGANVLTF
TGTGCCAGCAGTCCCGCAAGACAGGGACCTGGGGCCAACGTCCTGACTTTC
>TRBJ2-5|TRBV6-2/TRBV6-3|many|13|NA
CASSQDRQETQYF
TGTGCCAGCAGTCAAGACAGACAAGAGACCCAGTACTTC
>TRBJ2-3|TRBV12-3/TRBV12-4|many|16|NA
CASRPGGAPSTDTQYF
TGTGCCAGCAGACCTGGGGGAGCACCTAGCACAGATACGCAGTATTTT
>TRBJ2-1|TRBV7-4|many|15|TRBD2
CASSFPGLAGAEQFF
TGTGCCAGCAGCTTCCCGGGACTAGCGGGGGCTGAGCAGTTCTTC
>TRBJ2-2|TRBV5-3|many|16|TRBD2
CASSKNGGLAGGELFF
TGTGCCAGCAGCAAGAATGGAGGACTAGCGGGGGGGGAGCTGTTTTTT
>TRBJ2-2|TRBV6-8|NA|13|NA
CASSDGNTGELFF
TGTGCCAGCAGTGATGGGAACACCGGGGAGCTGTTTTTT
>TRBJ1-2|TRBV9|many|15|NA
CASSGGVQLNYGYTF
TGTGCCAGCAGCGGAGGGGTACAGCTAAACTATGGCTACACCTTC
>TRBJ2-1|TRBV5-1|few|14|NA
CASSLAVTTDEQFF
TGCGCCAGCAGCTTGGCCGTGACTACTGATGAGCAGTTCTTC
>TRBJ2-7|TRBV6-1|few|13|NA
CASSAKQGYEQYF
TGTGCCAGCAGTGCAAAACAGGGCTACGAGCAGTACTTC
>TRBJ2-4|TRBV4-2|once|15|NA
CASSQDWASFNIQYF
TGTGCCAGCAGCCAAGATTGGGCTAGCTTCAACATTCAGTACTTC
>TRBJ1-2|TRBV6-5|many|13|NA
CASSYSQYYGYTF
TGTGCCAGCAGTTACTCTCAGTACTATGGCTACACCTTC
>TRBJ2-1|TRBV3-1|NA|12|NA
CAIGDGYNEQFF
TGTGCCATAGGGGACGGTTACAATGAGCAGTTCTTC
>TRBJ2-7|TRBV18|many|12|NA
CASSPEPRASYF
TGTGCCAGCTCACCAGAGCCGCGGGCATCGTACTTC
>TRBJ2-2|TRBV12-3/TRBV12-4|NA|14|NA
CASSFAGVTGELFF
TGTGCCAGCAGTTTCGCAGGGGTCACCGGGGAGCTGTTTTTT
>TRBJ1-1|TRBV29-1|many|12|NA
CSATTANTEAFF
TGCAGCGCCACGACAGCGAACACTGAAGCTTTCTTT
>TRBJ1-5|TRBV7-2|few|14|NA
CASSALLRGQPQHF
TGTGCCAGCAGCGCACTGCTTCGAGGTCAGCCCCAGCATTTT
>TRBJ2-2|TRBV6-6|many|14|TRBD1
CASSRDRNTGELFF
TGTGCCAGCAGCCGGGACAGGAACACCGGGGAGCTGTTTTTT
>TRBJ1-2|TRBV5-1|many|13|NA
CASSSQGTYGYTF
TGCGCCAGCAGCTCCCAGGGAACCTATGGCTACACCTTC
>TRBJ2-7|TRBV20-1|many|15|TRBD2
CSARPTRGGVYEQYF
TGCAGTGCTAGACCCACCCGGGGGGGGGTCTACGAGCAGTACTTC
>TRBJ2-3|TRBV7-9|many|16|TRBD2
CASSRPWGGSTDTQYF
TGTGCCAGCAGCCGGCCGTGGGGGGGTAGCACAGATACGCAGTATTTT
>TRBJ2-2|TRBV5-1|many|14|NA
CASSFRSLTGELFF
TGCGCCAGCAGCTTCAGGTCCCTCACCGGGGAGCTGTTTTTT
>TRBJ2-5|TRBV19|many|14|TRBD2
CASSPSGGGETQYF
TGTGCCAGTAGTCCCTCCGGCGGGGGAGAGACCCAGTACTTC
>TRBJ2-1|TRBV15|many|15|NA
CATSRGGQTNNEQFF
TGTGCCACCAGCAGAGGTGGACAGACCAACAATGAGCAGTTCTTC
>TRBJ2-1|TRBV18|once|14|NA
CASSLGRFQETQFF
TGTGCCAGCTCACTAGGACGATTCCAAGAGACCCAGTTCTTC
>TRBJ1-6|TRBV20-1|many|15|NA
CSARDWGARNSPLHF
TGCAGTGCTAGAGATTGGGGGGCGCGGAATTCACCCCTCCACTTT
>TRBJ1-4|TRBV25-1|many|14|NA
CASSPDLGDEKLFF
TGTGCCAGCAGTCCGGACCTGGGGGATGAAAAACTGTTTTTT
>TRBJ2-5|TRBV2|many|15|NA
CASSEAGQLQETQYF
TGTGCCAGCAGTGAGGCTGGGCAGCTTCAAGAGACCCAGTACTTC
>TRBJ1-1|TRBV2|many|12|NA
CAIGQLGTEAFF
TGTGCCATAGGACAGTTGGGCACTGAAGCTTTCTTT
>TRBJ2-3|TRBV9|NA|15|NA
CASSVVVSGVDTQYF
TGTGCCAGCAGCGTAGTTGTCTCAGGAGTCGATACGCAGTATTTT
>TRBJ2-3|TRBV10-3|NA|17|TRBD1
CAIRTGTGGTSTDTQYF
TGTGCCATCAGAACCGGGACAGGGGGCACTAGCACAGATACGCAGTATTTT
>TRBJ2-3|TRBV28|few|16|NA
CASSFPRGQLTDTQYF
TGTGCCAGCAGTTTCCCCCGGGGGCAGTTAACAGATACGCAGTATTTT
>TRBJ2-3|TRBV6-6|many|14|NA
CASSYSGVTDTQYF
TGTGCCAGCAGTTACTCGGGGGTCACAGATACGCAGTATTTT
>TRBJ1-4|TRBV5-1|many|17|NA
CASSFQVAAGEVEKLFF
TGCGCCAGCAGCTTCCAGGTAGCGGCAGGGGAAGTTGAAAAACTGTTTTTT
>TRBJ2-3|TRBV5-5|NA|16|NA
CASSAKGATLGDTQYF
TGTGCCAGCAGCGCTAAAGGGGCCACACTTGGGGATACGCAGTATTTT
>TRBJ2-5|TRBV6-6|many|13|NA
CASSYQWGETQYF
TGTGCCAGCAGTTACCAATGGGGGGAGACCCAGTACTTC
>TRBJ1-3|TRBV6-6|many|15|NA
CASSYSFSSGNTIYF
TGTGCCAGCAGTTACTCGTTTAGCTCTGGAAACACCATATATTTT
>TRBJ1-2|TRBV9|NA|14|NA
CASTGGGEAYGYTF
TGTGCCAGCACCGGGGGGGGGGAAGCCTATGGCTACACCTTC
>TRBJ1-2|TRBV7-9|many|15|NA
CASSLISESVYGYTF
TGTGCCAGCAGCTTAATAAGTGAATCAGTCTATGGCTACACCTTC
>TRBJ2-3|TRBV28|few|16|TRBD2
CASSLDAGGAQGTQYF
TGTGCCAGCAGCCTGGATGCGGGGGGCGCACAGGGTACGCAGTATTTT
>TRBJ2-5|TRBV11-2|many|12|NA
CASSLQAAAQYF
TGTGCCAGCAGCTTACAGGCGGCAGCTCAGTACTTC
>TRBJ2-5|TRBV5-1|NA|13|NA
CASSLDSQETQYF
TGCGCCAGCAGCTTGGACAGCCAAGAGACCCAGTACTTC
>TRBJ2-7|TRBV5-1|NA|15|TRBD1
CASSLGTGQGNEQYF
TGCGCCAGCAGCTTGGGGACTGGACAGGGGAACGAGCAGTACTTC
>TRBJ1-1|TRBV25-1|many|11|NA
CASRGRAEAFF
TGTGCCAGCAGGGGGAGGGCTGAAGCTTTCTTT
>TRBJ2-2|TRBV5-1|many|17|NA
CASSSITTRANTGELFF
TGCGCCAGCAGTTCAATTACGACTAGGGCGAACACCGGGGAGCTGTTTTTT
>TRBJ1-5|TRBV7-2|NA|13|NA
CASSVERDQPQHF
TGTGCCAGCAGCGTAGAGAGGGATCAGCCCCAGCATTTT
>TRBJ2-1|TRBV5-1|many|15|TRBD2
CASTRGSGGSNEQFF
TGCGCCAGCACACGGGGGAGCGGGGGAAGCAATGAGCAGTTCTTC
>TRBJ1-5|TRBV29-1|many|14|NA
CSVTEDLSNQPQHF
TGCAGCGTTACAGAGGATCTTAGCAATCAGCCCCAGCATTTT
>TRBJ1-5|TRBV2|NA|13|NA
CASHFGGNQPQHF
TGTGCCAGCCATTTCGGGGGGAACCAGCCCCAGCATTTT
>TRBJ2-1|TRBV4-2|many|14|TRBD1
CASSQEQGGNEQFF
TGTGCCAGCAGCCAGGAACAGGGGGGCAATGAGCAGTTCTTC
>TRBJ2-7|TRBV13|NA|16|TRBD1
CASSSTFGDRAYEQYF
TGTGCCAGCAGCTCGACGTTTGGGGACAGGGCCTACGAGCAGTACTTC
>TRBJ1-5|TRBV6-1|many|15|NA
CASSEASRSNQPQHF
TGTGCCAGCAGTGAAGCGAGCAGGAGCAATCAGCCCCAGCATTTT
>TRBJ1-2|TRBV28|NA|12|NA
CASSWDPLGYTF
TGTGCCAGCAGTTGGGACCCTTTGGGCTACACCTTC
>TRBJ2-7|TRBV4-1|many|15|TRBD1
CASSSTGTGLYEQYF
TGCGCCAGCAGCAGCACCGGGACAGGCCTCTACGAGCAGTACTTC